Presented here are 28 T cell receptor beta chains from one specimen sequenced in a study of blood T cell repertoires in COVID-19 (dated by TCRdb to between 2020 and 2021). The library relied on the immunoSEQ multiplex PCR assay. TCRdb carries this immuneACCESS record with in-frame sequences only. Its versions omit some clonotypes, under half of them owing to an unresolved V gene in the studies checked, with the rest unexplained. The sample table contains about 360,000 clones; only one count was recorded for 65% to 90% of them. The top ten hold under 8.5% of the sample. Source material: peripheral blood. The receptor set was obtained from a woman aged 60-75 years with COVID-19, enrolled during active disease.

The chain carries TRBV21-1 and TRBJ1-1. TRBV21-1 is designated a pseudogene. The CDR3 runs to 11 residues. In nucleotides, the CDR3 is TGTGCGTGGCGGAGGGCCGCTGAAGCTTTCTTT. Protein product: CAWRRAAEAFF.

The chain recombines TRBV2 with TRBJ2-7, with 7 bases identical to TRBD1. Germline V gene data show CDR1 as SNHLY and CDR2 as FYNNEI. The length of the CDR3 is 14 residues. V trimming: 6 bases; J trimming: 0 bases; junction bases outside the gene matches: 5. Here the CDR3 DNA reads TGTGCCAGCAGCGGGACAGCAAGCTCCTACGAGCAGTACTTC. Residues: CASSGTASSYEQYF.

The CDR3 DNA reads as TGTGCCAGCAGTTTGTCGACTAATGAAAAACTGTTTTTT. Protein sequence: CASSLSTNEKLFF. The chain is built from TRBV12-3 or TRBV12-4 and TRBJ1-4, with no clear D. This CDR3 spans 13 amino acids. The V end was cut by 3 bases, the J end by 2 bases, with 4 bases between.

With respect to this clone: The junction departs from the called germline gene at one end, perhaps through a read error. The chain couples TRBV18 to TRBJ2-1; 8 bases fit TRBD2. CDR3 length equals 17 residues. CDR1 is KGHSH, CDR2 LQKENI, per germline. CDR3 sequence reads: CTSSPSSGGPRGNEQFF. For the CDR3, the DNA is TGTACCAGCTCACCATCAAGCGGGGGCCCCAGGGGCAATGAGCAGTTCTTC. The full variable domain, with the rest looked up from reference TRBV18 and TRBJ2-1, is NAGVMQNPRHLVRRRGQEARLRCSPMKGHSHVYWYRQLPEEGLKFMVYLQKENIIDESGMPKERFSAEFPKEGPSILRIQQVVRGDSAAYFCTSSPSSGGPRGNEQFFGPGTRLTVL.

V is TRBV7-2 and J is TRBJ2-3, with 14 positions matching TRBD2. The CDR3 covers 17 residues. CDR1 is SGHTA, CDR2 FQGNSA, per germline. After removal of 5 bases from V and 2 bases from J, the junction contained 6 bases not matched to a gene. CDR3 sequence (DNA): TGTGCCAGCAGCATTGGACTAGCGGGGGGCCTCACAGATACGCAGTATTTT. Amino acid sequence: CASSIGLAGGLTDTQYF.

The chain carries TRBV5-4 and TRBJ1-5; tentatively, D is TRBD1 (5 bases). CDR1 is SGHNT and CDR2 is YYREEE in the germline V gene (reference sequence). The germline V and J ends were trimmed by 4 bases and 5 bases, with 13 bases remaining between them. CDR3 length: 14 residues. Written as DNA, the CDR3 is TGTGCCAGCAGCCCGGGGGGGGACCATCAGCCCCAGCATTTT. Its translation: CASSPGGDHQPQHF.

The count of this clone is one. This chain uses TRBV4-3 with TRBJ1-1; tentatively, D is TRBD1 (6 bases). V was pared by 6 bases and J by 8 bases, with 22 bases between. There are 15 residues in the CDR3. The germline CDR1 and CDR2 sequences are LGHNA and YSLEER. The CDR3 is CASRQTGTSSVEAFF. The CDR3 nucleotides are TGCGCCAGCAGGCAAACCGGGACATCGTCCGTCGAAGCTTTCTTT.

The CDR3 here is CASSQVIRTVTEAFF. The DNA for the CDR3 is TGTGCCAGCAGCCAAGTGATAAGGACAGTAACTGAAGCTTTCTTT. The chain employs TRBV4-2 and TRBJ1-1; the D gene is possibly TRBD1 (6 bases). This CDR3 region has 15 residues. Germline loops: CDR1 LGHNA, CDR2 YNFKEQ. The ends were cut back, 1 base at V and 5 bases at J, with 14 bases in the middle.

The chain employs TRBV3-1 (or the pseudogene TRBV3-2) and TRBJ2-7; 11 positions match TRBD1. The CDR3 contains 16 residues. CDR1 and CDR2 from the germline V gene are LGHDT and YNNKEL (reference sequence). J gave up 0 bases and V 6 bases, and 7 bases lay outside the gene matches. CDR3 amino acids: CASRAGQGGLSYEQYF. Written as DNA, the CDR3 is TGTGCCAGCAGGGCGGGACAGGGGGGACTCTCCTACGAGCAGTACTTC.

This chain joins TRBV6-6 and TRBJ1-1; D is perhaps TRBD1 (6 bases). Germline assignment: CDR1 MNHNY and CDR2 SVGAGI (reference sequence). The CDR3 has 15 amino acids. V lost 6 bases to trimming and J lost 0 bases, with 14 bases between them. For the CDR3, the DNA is TGTGCCAGCAGGGGGAGAACAGGGTTGAACACTGAAGCTTTCTTT. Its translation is CASRGRTGLNTEAFF.

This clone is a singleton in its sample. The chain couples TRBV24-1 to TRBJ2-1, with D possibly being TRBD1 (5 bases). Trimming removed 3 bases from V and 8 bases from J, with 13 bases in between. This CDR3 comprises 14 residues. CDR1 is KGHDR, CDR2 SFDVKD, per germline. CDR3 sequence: CATSDGRQGYEQFF. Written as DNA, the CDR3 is TGTGCCACCAGTGATGGACGGCAGGGCTATGAGCAGTTCTTC.

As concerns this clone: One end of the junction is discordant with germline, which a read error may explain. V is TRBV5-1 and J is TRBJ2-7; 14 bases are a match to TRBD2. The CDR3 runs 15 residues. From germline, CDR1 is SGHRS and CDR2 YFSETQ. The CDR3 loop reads CASSFLGLAGAPRDF. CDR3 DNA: TGCGCCAGCAGCTTTCTGGGACTAGCGGGGGCCCCTAGGGACTTC.

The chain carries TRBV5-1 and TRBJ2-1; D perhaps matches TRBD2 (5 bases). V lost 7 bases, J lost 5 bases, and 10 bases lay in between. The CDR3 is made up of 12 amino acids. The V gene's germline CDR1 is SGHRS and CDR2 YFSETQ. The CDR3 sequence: CASADSHNEQFF. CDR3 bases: TGCGCCAGCGCGGACTCTCACAATGAGCAGTTCTTC.

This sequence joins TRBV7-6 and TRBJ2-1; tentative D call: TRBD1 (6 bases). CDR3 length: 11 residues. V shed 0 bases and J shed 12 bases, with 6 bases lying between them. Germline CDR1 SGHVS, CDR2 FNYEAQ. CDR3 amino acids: CASSLAGAQFF. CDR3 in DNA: TGTGCCAGCAGCTTAGCGGGGGCGCAGTTCTTC. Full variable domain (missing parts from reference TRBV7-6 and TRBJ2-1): GAGVSQSPRYKVTKRGQDVALRCDPISGHVSLYWYRQALGQGPEFLTYFNYEAQQDKSGLPNDRFSAERPEGSISTLTIQRTEQRDSAMYRCASSLAGAQFFGPGTRLTVL.

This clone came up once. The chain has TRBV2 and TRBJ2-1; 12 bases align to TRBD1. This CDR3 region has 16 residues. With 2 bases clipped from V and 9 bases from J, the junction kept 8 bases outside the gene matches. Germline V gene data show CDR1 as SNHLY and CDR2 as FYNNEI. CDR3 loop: CASSEIPGQGAGEQFF. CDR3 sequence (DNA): TGTGCCAGCAGTGAAATTCCGGGACAGGGGGCAGGTGAGCAGTTCTTC.

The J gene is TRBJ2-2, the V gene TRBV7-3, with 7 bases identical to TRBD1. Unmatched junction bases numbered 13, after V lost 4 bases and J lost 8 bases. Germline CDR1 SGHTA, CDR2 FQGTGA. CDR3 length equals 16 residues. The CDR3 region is CASSSPDRAKTGELFF. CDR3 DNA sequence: TGTGCCAGCAGCTCCCCCGACAGGGCTAAGACGGGGGAGCTGTTTTTT.

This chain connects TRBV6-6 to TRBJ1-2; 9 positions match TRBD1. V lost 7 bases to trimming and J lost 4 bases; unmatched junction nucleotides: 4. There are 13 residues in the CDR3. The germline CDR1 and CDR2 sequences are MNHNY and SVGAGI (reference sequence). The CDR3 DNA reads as TGTGCCAGCACTCAGACAGGGGGCTATGGCTACACCTTC. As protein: CASTQTGGYGYTF.

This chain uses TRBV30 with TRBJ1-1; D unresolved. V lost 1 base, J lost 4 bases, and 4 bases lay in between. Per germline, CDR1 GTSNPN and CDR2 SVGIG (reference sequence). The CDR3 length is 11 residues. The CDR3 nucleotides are TGTGCCTGGAGTGGGAGCACTGAAGCTTTCTTT. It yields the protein CAWSGSTEAFF.

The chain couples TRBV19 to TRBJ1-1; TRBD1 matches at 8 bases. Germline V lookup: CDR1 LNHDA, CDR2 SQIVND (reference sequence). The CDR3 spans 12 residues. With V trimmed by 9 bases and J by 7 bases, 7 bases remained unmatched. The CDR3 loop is CASDFGTGEAFF. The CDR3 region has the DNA TGTGCCAGCGATTTTGGGACAGGTGAAGCTTTCTTT.

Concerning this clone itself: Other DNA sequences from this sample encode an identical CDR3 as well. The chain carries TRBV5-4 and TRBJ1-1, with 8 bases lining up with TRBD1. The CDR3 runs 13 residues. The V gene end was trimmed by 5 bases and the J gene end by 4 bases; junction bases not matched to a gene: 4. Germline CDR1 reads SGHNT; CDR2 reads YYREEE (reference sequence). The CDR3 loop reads CASSSTGGTEAFF. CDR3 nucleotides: TGTGCCAGCAGTTCTACAGGGGGCACTGAAGCTTTCTTT.

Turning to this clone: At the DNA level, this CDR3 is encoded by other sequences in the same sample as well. CDR3 DNA sequence: TGTGCCAGCAGCGCCGGACAGGGTTTCGGAGAGACCCAGTACTTC. Amino acids: CASSAGQGFGETQYF. V usage is TRBV2 and J usage is TRBJ2-5; TRBD1 matches at 8 bases. Germline values: CDR1 SNHLY, CDR2 FYNNEI. CDR3 length: 15 amino acids. Trimming took 6 bases from V and 4 from J; bases not matched to a gene: 10.

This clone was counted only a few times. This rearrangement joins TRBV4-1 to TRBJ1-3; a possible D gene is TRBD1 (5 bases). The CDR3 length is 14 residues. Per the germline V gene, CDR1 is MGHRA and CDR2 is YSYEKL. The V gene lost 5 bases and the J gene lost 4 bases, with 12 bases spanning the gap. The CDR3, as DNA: TGCGCCAGCAGCAGCGACAGAATAGGAAACACCATATATTTT. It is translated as CASSSDRIGNTIYF.

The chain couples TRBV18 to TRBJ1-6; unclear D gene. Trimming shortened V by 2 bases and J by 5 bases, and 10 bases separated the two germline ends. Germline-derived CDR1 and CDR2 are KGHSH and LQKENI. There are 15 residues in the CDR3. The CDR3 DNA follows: TGTGCCAGCTCACCATTTACAGATGATAATTCACCCCTCCACTTT. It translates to CASSPFTDDNSPLHF.

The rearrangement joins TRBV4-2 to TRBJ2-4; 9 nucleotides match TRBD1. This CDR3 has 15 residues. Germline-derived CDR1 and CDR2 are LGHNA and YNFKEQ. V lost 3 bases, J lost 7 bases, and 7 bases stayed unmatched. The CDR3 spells CASSQAGTGTNIQYF. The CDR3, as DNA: TGTGCCAGCAGCCAGGCCGGGACAGGGACGAACATTCAGTACTTC.

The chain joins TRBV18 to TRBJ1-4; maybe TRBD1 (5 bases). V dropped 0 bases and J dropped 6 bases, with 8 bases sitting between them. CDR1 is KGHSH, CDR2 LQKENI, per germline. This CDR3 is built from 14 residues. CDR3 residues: CASSPPGDYEKLFF. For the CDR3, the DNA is TGTGCCAGCTCACCACCAGGGGATTATGAAAAACTGTTTTTT.

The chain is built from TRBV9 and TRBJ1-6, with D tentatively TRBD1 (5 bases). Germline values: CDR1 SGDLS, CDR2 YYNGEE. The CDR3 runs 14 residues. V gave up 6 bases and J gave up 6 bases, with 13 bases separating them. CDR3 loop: CASTQGMGNSPLHF. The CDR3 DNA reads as TGTGCCAGCACCCAGGGTATGGGTAATTCACCCCTCCACTTT.

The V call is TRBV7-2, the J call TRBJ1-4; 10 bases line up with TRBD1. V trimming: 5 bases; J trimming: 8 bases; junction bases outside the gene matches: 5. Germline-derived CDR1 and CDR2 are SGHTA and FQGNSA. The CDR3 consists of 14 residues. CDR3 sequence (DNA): TGTGCCAGCAGCAGGGGACAGGGGTGGGAAAAACTGTTTTTT. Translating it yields CASSRGQGWEKLFF.

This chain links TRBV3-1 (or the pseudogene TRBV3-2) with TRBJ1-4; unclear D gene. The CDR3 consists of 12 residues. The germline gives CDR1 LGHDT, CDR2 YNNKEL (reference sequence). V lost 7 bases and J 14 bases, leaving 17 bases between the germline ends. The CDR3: CASTTNSGLLFF. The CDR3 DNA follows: TGTGCCAGCACCACAAACTCAGGACTGCTGTTTTTT.